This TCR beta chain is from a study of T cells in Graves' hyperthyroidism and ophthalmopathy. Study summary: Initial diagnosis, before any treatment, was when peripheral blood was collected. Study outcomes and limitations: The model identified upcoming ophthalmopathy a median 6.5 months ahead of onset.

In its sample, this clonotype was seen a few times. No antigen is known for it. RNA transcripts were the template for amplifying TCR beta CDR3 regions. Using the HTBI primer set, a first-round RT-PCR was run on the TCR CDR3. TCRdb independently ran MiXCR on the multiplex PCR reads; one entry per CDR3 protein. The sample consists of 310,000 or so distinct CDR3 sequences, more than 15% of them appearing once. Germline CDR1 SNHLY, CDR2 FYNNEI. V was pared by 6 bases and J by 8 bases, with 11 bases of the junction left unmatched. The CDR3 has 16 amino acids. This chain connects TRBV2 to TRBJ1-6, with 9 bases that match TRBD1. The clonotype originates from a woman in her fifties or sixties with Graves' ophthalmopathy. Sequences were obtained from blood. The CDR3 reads CASSETGGPLDSPLHF. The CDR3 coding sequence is TGTGCCAGCAGCGAGACAGGGGGACCCCTGGATTCACCCCTCCACTTT.